Each of the 24 T cell receptor beta chains below was sequenced from the same sample in a study of cytomegalovirus exposure and HLA in healthy donors. It was with 60 Vbeta and 13 Jbeta primers that the PCR ran. Profiling relied on immunoSEQ multiplex PCR, and the TCRdb table lists in-frame clones only, not all of them. The profile shows about 180,000 clones, around three quarters of them singletons. The sequenced sample was PBMCs. The receptors were gathered from a woman aged 30 to 39 in good health and CMV-seronegative.

This chain uses TRBV5-8 with TRBJ1-5, with TRBD1 matching 8 bases. CDR3 length: 17 amino acids. Per germline, CDR1 SGHTS and CDR2 YDEGEE. V shed 0 bases, J shed 1 base, and the junction held 6 bases outside the gene matches. This CDR3 is CASSLEQGAWSNQPQHF. CDR3 DNA: TGTGCCAGCAGCTTGGAGCAGGGGGCTTGGAGCAATCAGCCCCAGCATTTT.

The J gene is TRBJ2-7, the V gene TRBV21-1; the DNA was not compared with TRBD1, the D call given in the table. TRBV21-1 has pseudogene status. The CDR3 contains 15 residues. The CDR3 nucleotides are TGTGCCAGCAGTCCTTCAGGACAGGGGGCGTGGGAGCAGTACTTC. Protein product: CASSPSGQGAWEQYF.

The chain links TRBV27 to TRBJ1-1, with D hard to call. CDR1 and CDR2 (germline): MNHEY, SMNVEV (reference sequence). CDR3 length: 13 amino acids. Trimming shortened V by 5 bases and J by 8 bases, and 15 bases separated the two germline ends. The CDR3 spells CASSVGLAGEAFF. DNA for the CDR3: TGTGCCAGCAGTGTAGGTCTGGCAGGCGAAGCTTTCTTT.

This chain joins TRBV7-3 and TRBJ2-7, with D perhaps matching TRBD1 (6 bases). CDR1 SGHTA and CDR2 FQGTGA come from the germline V gene. V lost 3 bases and J 1 base, leaving 7 bases between the germline ends. There are 13 residues in the CDR3. The CDR3 nucleotides read TGTGCCAGCAGCTTGGACAGATCCTACGAGCAGTACTTC. As protein: CASSLDRSYEQYF.

The chain recombines TRBV4-2 with TRBJ1-6; D is uncertain. The CDR3 runs to 14 residues. V lost 6 bases to trimming and J lost 8 bases, with 14 bases between them. The germline V gene encodes CDR1 LGHNA and CDR2 YNFKEQ. CDR3 in DNA: TGTGCCAGCAGTCAAACAGAGCGGGATTCACCCCTCCACTTT. Translating gives CASSQTERDSPLHF.

The V and J genes are TRBV6-5 and TRBJ1-1, with D hard to call. The CDR3 has 14 residues. Trimming shortened V by 2 bases and J by 4 bases, and 11 bases separated the two germline ends. CDR1 is MNHEY, CDR2 SVGAGI, per germline. The CDR3 coding sequence is TGTGCCAGCAGTTACGGTAATACAGCCACTGAAGCTTTCTTT. Translated, it gives CASSYGNTATEAFF.

The chain is built from TRBV5-5 and TRBJ2-5; 10 bases are shared with TRBD2. CDR3 length: 15 residues. Germline V gene lookup returns CDR1 SGHKS and CDR2 YYEKEE (reference sequence). The ends lost 0 bases at V and 5 bases at J; junction bases unmatched: 4. CDR3 nucleotides: TGTGCCAGCAGCTTGGTCACTAGCGGGGTGGAGACCCAGTACTTC. Amino acid sequence: CASSLVTSGVETQYF.

The rearrangement uses TRBV7-2 and TRBJ1-5; TRBD1 matches at 7 bases. This CDR3 is built from 15 residues. With 1 base clipped from V and 7 bases from J, the junction kept 7 bases outside the gene matches. The germline V gene encodes CDR1 SGHTA and CDR2 FQGNSA. The DNA of the CDR3 is TGTGCCAGCAGCTTAGAGGAGGGGGCAGGGCAGCCCCAGCATTTT. Protein: CASSLEEGAGQPQHF.

The chain has TRBV9 and TRBJ2-6; 7 nucleotides match TRBD1. Germline values: CDR1 SGDLS, CDR2 YYNGEE. The length of the CDR3 is 19 residues. V lost 3 bases and J lost 0; bases outside the gene matches: 12. The CDR3, as DNA: TGTGCCAGCAGCGCCTACCGGACAGGCCTCTTCTCTGGGGCCAACGTCCTGACTTTC. It yields the protein CASSAYRTGLFSGANVLTF.

CDR3 in DNA: TGTGCCAGCAGCCGAGGACTAGCGGAGAGCACAGATACGCAGTATTTT. This encodes CASSRGLAESTDTQYF. This rearrangement joins TRBV4-2 to TRBJ2-3, with 10 bases fitting TRBD2. The CDR3 length is 16 residues. In germline, CDR1 is LGHNA, CDR2 YNFKEQ. V was clipped by 4 bases and J by 0 bases; unmatched bases: 4.

This clone was counted a few times. CDR3 nucleotides: TGCGCCAGCAGCCGGACAGGGGGCATTGGCGGGGAGCTGTTTTTT. It is translated as CASSRTGGIGGELFF. The rearrangement links TRBV4-1 to TRBJ2-2; TRBD1 matches 11 bases. The CDR3 is 15 amino acids. Trimming took 4 bases from V and 7 from J; bases not matched to a gene: 5. Per germline, CDR1 MGHRA and CDR2 YSYEKL.

The chain combines TRBV6-5 with TRBJ2-1, with 10 bases lining up with TRBD2. In germline, CDR1 is MNHEY, CDR2 SVGAGI. This CDR3 region has 15 residues. J lost 7 bases, V lost 4 bases, and 7 bases had no gene match. The CDR3 region has the DNA TGTGCCAGCAGTTTGGTTAGCGGGGGGCCTAATGAGCAGTTCTTC. The encoded protein is CASSLVSGGPNEQFF.

This clone occurred a few times. The chain couples TRBV6-5 to TRBJ2-1; the D gene is possibly TRBD2 (5 bases). From germline, CDR1 is MNHEY and CDR2 SVGAGI. The CDR3 covers 12 residues. V lost 8 bases and J lost 4, with 9 bases in between. CDR3 bases: TGTGCCAGCGGACTCCCATACAATGAGCAGTTCTTC. It specifies CASGLPYNEQFF.

The V and J genes are TRBV5-1 and TRBJ1-1, with a possible D match to TRBD1 (6 bases). Germline CDR1 and CDR2: SGHRS and YFSETQ. The CDR3 has 14 residues. V lost 3 bases and J lost 1, with 10 bases in between. The CDR3 sequence is CASSSTQGNTEAFF. CDR3 nucleotide sequence: TGCGCCAGCAGCTCGACACAGGGGAACACTGAAGCTTTCTTT.

V and J are TRBV10-1 and TRBJ2-3, with unresolved D. The V gene lost 3 bases and the J gene lost 0 bases, with 10 bases spanning the gap. The CDR3 totals 15 residues. Germline values: CDR1 WNHNN, CDR2 SYGVQD (reference sequence). The CDR3 region is CASSDRVPSTDTQYF. Here the CDR3 DNA reads TGCGCCAGCAGTGATCGAGTACCTAGCACAGATACGCAGTATTTT.

V gene TRBV6-5 combines with J gene TRBJ1-5; D might be TRBD1 (6 bases). V was clipped by 2 bases and J by 2 bases, with 10 bases between them. CDR1 and CDR2 (germline): MNHEY, SVGAGI. The length of the CDR3 is 15 residues. The CDR3 spells CASSYGAGGNQPQHF. The CDR3 coding sequence is TGTGCCAGCAGTTACGGGGCAGGGGGCAATCAGCCCCAGCATTTT.

The CDR3 loop is CASSLYPFSGQINTGELFF. The DNA for the CDR3 is TGTGCCAGCAGCTTATATCCGTTTTCGGGACAGATAAACACCGGGGAGCTGTTTTTT. The chain recombines TRBV7-3 with TRBJ2-2; the match to TRBD1 covers 7 bases. J gave up 2 bases and V 2 bases, and 14 bases lay outside the gene matches. CDR3 length equals 19 residues. CDR1 is SGHTA, CDR2 FQGTGA, per germline.

This clone was observed a few times. The chain is built from TRBV6-6 and TRBJ1-1, with a tentative D call TRBD1 (5 bases). Between the trimmed V and J ends, which lost 2 bases and 4 bases, there was a span of 8 bases. The CDR3 has 13 amino acids. Germline assignment: CDR1 MNHNY and CDR2 SVGAGI (reference sequence). The CDR3 region has the DNA TGTGCCAGCAGTTACCAGGGAGGCACTGAAGCTTTCTTT. This gives the protein CASSYQGGTEAFF.

The chain uses TRBV9 and TRBJ2-1, with 8 bases fitting TRBD2. The V segment lost 2 bases and the J segment 4 bases; nucleotides outside the gene matches: 5. Per germline, CDR1 SGDLS and CDR2 YYNGEE. The CDR3 has 15 amino acids. The CDR3 nucleotides read TGTGCCAGCAGCGTGAGGATAGCGGGGTACAATGAGCAGTTCTTC. Translation gives CASSVRIAGYNEQFF.

Comment on this clone: Other DNA sequences of this sample code for an identical CDR3. This chain links TRBV5-1 with TRBJ1-1; 8 bases align to TRBD1. Unmatched junction bases numbered 3, after V lost 0 bases and J lost 5 bases. This CDR3 comprises 14 residues. Germline CDR1 reads SGHRS; CDR2 reads YFSETQ. CDR3: CASSLATGGTEAFF. CDR3 DNA sequence: TGCGCCAGCAGCTTGGCTACAGGGGGAACTGAAGCTTTCTTT.

The chain is built from TRBV27 and TRBJ1-1; 9 bases are a match to TRBD1. The CDR3 loop spans 14 amino acids. Germline CDR1 is MNHEY and CDR2 is SMNVEV (reference sequence). With V trimmed by 6 bases and J by 4 bases, 6 bases remained unmatched. The CDR3 DNA reads TGTGCCAGCAGCCACAGGGGGCGCAGCACTGAAGCTTTCTTT. Protein product: CASSHRGRSTEAFF.

The chain uses TRBV5-1 and TRBJ2-5; 8 nucleotides match TRBD1. The CDR3 runs to 14 residues. Trimming cost V 0 bases and J 5 bases; bases outside gene matches: 3. The V gene's germline CDR1 is SGHRS and CDR2 YFSETQ. The CDR3 nucleotides read TGCGCCAGCAGCTTGGGGACAGGGTGGGAGACCCAGTACTTC. It yields the protein CASSLGTGWETQYF.

This clone was picked up one time. The chain recombines TRBV7-2 with TRBJ2-5; 10 nucleotides align to TRBD2. Germline values: CDR1 SGHTA, CDR2 FQGNSA. J lost 3 bases, V lost 0 bases, and 4 bases had no gene match. The CDR3 is 16 residues long. Here the CDR3 reads CASSLAGLAGEETQYF. The DNA of the CDR3 is TGTGCCAGCAGCTTAGCGGGGCTAGCGGGGGAAGAGACCCAGTACTTC.

CDR3: CAWSVGRGRGEQYF. The CDR3 region has the DNA TGTGCCTGGAGTGTAGGCAGGGGGCGCGGCGAGCAGTACTTC. The chain combines TRBV30 with TRBJ2-7; 8 bases align to TRBD1. The germline gives CDR1 GTSNPN, CDR2 SVGIG (reference sequence). The CDR3 loop spans 14 amino acids. Trimming cost V 0 bases and J 6 bases; bases outside gene matches: 7.